This entry lists 24 T cell receptor beta chains sequenced from one sample in a study of CD8 T cells in Susac syndrome (dated by TCRdb to between 2018 and 2020). The library was made by the immunoSEQ multiplex PCR assay. RNA was extracted using the RNeasy kit, and about 0.5 to 1 ug of the RNA was reverse transcribed with random hexamers. The public reads were quality trimmed at Q25 with fastp and then assembled into clones with MiXCR by TCRdb, keeping productive beta chains. Rows are combined by CDR3 protein, so each entry shows the most common genes and DNA. The sample includes over 95,000 distinct CDR3 sequences, with 80% to 95% observed a single time. The top ten clones comprise approximately 0.12% of the sample. The specimen sequenced was CD8+ T cells from PBMCs. Receptors were obtained from a human donor in good health.

As regards this clonotype: Since the CDR3 does not end with the conserved phenylalanine or tryptophan, this likely comes from a read error. CDR3 in DNA: TGTGCCAGCAGCTTAGTCTCAACAGGGGGCACAGATACGCAGTATCTT. This sequence encodes CASSLVSTGGTDTQYL. The V gene is TRBV7-6, the J gene TRBJ2-3; TRBD1 agrees at 7 bases. The CDR3 sequence is 16 residues long. Germline V lookup: CDR1 SGHVS, CDR2 FNYEAQ. V lost 1 base to trimming and J lost 1 base; unmatched junction nucleotides: 5.

The V gene is TRBV14, the J gene TRBJ1-5; 8 bases fit TRBD1. This CDR3 has 18 residues. CDR1 is SGHDN and CDR2 is FVKESK in the germline V gene. V gave up 2 bases and J gave up 9 bases; unmatched junction bases: 18. The CDR3 nucleotides read TGTGCCAGCAGCCAATACCTAACAACAGGGGGAGCCTATCGGCCCCAGCATTTT. Amino acids: CASSQYLTTGGAYRPQHF.

The chain carries TRBV3-1 and TRBJ2-4; D tentatively reads TRBD1 or TRBD2 (5 bases each). Germline CDR1 and CDR2: LGHDT and YNNKEL (reference sequence). Trimming shortened V by 6 bases and J by 6 bases, and 15 bases separated the two germline ends. The length of the CDR3 is 14 residues. CDR3 coding DNA: TGTGCCAGCAGTCTAAGGGACGCATCAAACATTCAGTACTTC. Amino acids: CASSLRDASNIQYF.

The rearrangement links TRBV6-5 to TRBJ2-1; tentatively, D is TRBD1 (6 bases). Between the trimmed V and J ends, which lost 5 bases and 0 bases, there was a span of 8 bases. CDR1 is MNHEY and CDR2 is SVGAGI in the germline V gene. The CDR3 is 14 amino acids. The DNA of the CDR3 is TGTGCCAGCAGTCGGGACACCTCCTACAATGAGCAGTTCTTC. It translates to CASSRDTSYNEQFF.

The chain employs TRBV7-2 and TRBJ1-6; 7 nucleotides match TRBD1. J lost 5 bases, V lost 1 base, and 2 bases had no gene match. Per germline, CDR1 SGHTA and CDR2 FQGNSA. The CDR3 has 15 amino acids. CDR3 amino acids: CASSLGQGNNSPLHF. CDR3 nucleotides: TGTGCCAGCAGCTTAGGACAGGGAAATAATTCACCCCTCCACTTT.

This sequence joins TRBV3-1 and TRBJ1-1, with D uncertain. Looked up from germline, CDR1 is LGHDT and CDR2 is YNNKEL (reference sequence). The CDR3 sequence is 14 residues long. V was shortened by 0 bases and J by 2 bases, with 7 bases between the two germline ends. This chain's CDR3 is CASSQEGGNTEAFF. DNA for the CDR3: TGTGCCAGCAGCCAAGAAGGCGGAAACACTGAAGCTTTCTTT.

The V and J genes are TRBV12-3 or TRBV12-4 and TRBJ2-7, with TRBD1 matching 8 bases. CDR3 size: 14 residues. With V trimmed by 6 bases and J by 3 bases, 7 bases remained unmatched. CDR3 residues: CASSLDRAIYEQYF. The CDR3 region has the DNA TGTGCCAGCAGCCTGGACAGGGCCATCTACGAGCAGTACTTC.

The chain couples TRBV3-1 to TRBJ1-1; D may be TRBD1 (6 bases). This CDR3 has 14 amino acids. CDR1 LGHDT and CDR2 YNNKEL come from the germline V gene (reference sequence). V lost 7 bases, J lost 0 bases, and 12 bases lay in between. This CDR3 reads CASTETGLNTEAFF. The CDR3 DNA sequence: TGTGCCAGCACAGAGACAGGTTTGAACACTGAAGCTTTCTTT.

The chain is built from TRBV5-8 and TRBJ2-1; no firm D call. Germline V lookup: CDR1 SGHTS, CDR2 YDEGEE. Trimming cost V 4 bases and J 6 bases, with 11 bases left between them. There are 13 residues in the CDR3. The CDR3, as DNA: TGTGCCAGCAGCCATCTTGCCCCCAATGAGCAGTTCTTC. Protein sequence: CASSHLAPNEQFF.

The rearrangement joins TRBV20-1 to TRBJ2-3; 7 positions agree with TRBD2. There are 16 residues in the CDR3. CDR1 and CDR2 from the germline V gene are DFQATT and SNEGSKA (reference sequence). Trimming at V came to 0 bases and at J to 0 bases, leaving 6 bases not matched to a gene. The DNA of the CDR3 is TGCAGTGCTAGAGATGGATTGGGGGGGAGCACAGATACGCAGTATTTT. This sequence encodes CSARDGLGGSTDTQYF.

This rearrangement joins TRBV5-5 to TRBJ1-5, with D perhaps matching TRBD1 (5 bases). This CDR3 region has 15 residues. Trimming stripped 2 bases from V and 3 bases from J, with 12 bases between. Looked up from germline, CDR1 is SGHKS and CDR2 is YYEKEE (reference sequence). CDR3 amino acids: CASSFGAGTNQPQHF. The CDR3 DNA is TGTGCCAGCAGCTTCGGGGCAGGGACCAATCAGCCCCAGCATTTT.

This clonotype was observed a handful of times. The rearrangement uses TRBV7-2 and TRBJ2-5; D gene unclear. V was shortened by 4 bases and J by 5 bases, with 11 bases between the two germline ends. The CDR3 extends over 13 amino acids. From germline, CDR1 is SGHTA and CDR2 FQGNSA. CDR3 in DNA: TGTGCCAGCAGCTACCGGCTGACTGAGACCCAGTACTTC. The encoded protein is CASSYRLTETQYF.

The rearrangement joins TRBV10-2 to TRBJ2-7; perhaps TRBD2 as D (6 bases). CDR3 length: 13 amino acids. The ends were cut back, 7 bases at V and 0 bases at J, with 10 bases in the middle. Germline CDR1 WSHSY, CDR2 SAAADI. CDR3 in amino acids: CASTTGSSYEQYF. In DNA, the CDR3 is TGCGCCAGCACTACCGGGAGCTCCTACGAGCAGTACTTC.

This chain links TRBV30 with TRBJ1-1; D remains ambiguous. CDR1 and CDR2 (germline): GTSNPN, SVGIG (reference sequence). The CDR3 totals 10 residues. V shed 2 bases and J shed 10 bases, with 8 bases lying between them. DNA of the CDR3: TGTGCCTGGAGTAGTGGACGAGCTTTCTTT. Residues: CAWSSGRAFF.

CDR3 coding DNA: TGCGCCAGCAGCCCTCGGGGGGCCAAGGAGACCCAGTACTTC. This codes for CASSPRGAKETQYF. The J gene is TRBJ2-5, the V gene TRBV4-3; TRBD2 might be the D (7 bases). CDR1 LGHNA and CDR2 YSLEER come from the germline V gene. V was pared by 4 bases and J by 5 bases, with 14 bases between. The CDR3 has 14 residues.

This sequence joins TRBV6-1 and TRBJ2-1; 14 bases agree with TRBD2. After removal of 5 bases from V and 1 base from J, the junction contained 7 bases not matched to a gene. The CDR3 has 18 amino acids. Germline assignment: CDR1 MNHNS and CDR2 SASEGT. The CDR3 region has the DNA TGTGCCAGCAGTAGGTCCCGGACTAGCGGGAGGTCCTACAATGAGCAGTTCTTC. Amino acid sequence: CASSRSRTSGRSYNEQFF.

This clonotype was observed once. The genes are TRBV4-3 and TRBJ2-7; the D is unclear. In germline, CDR1 is LGHNA, CDR2 YSLEER. V dropped 0 bases and J dropped 4 bases, with 10 bases sitting between them. There are 14 residues in the CDR3. The CDR3 DNA reads TGCGCCAGCAGCCAAGAATCGGTAGATTACGAGCAGTACTTC. Residues: CASSQESVDYEQYF.

The genes are TRBV5-1 and TRBJ2-7; D is unclear. Trimming stripped 4 bases from V and 2 bases from J, with 13 bases between. Per germline, CDR1 SGHRS and CDR2 YFSETQ. The CDR3 contains 14 residues. This CDR3 is CASSGENQAYEQYF. The CDR3 nucleotides are TGCGCCAGCAGCGGCGAAAACCAAGCCTACGAGCAGTACTTC.

The chain's CDR3 is CARATGPDGYTF. For the CDR3, the DNA is TGTGCCAGGGCCACAGGGCCGGATGGCTACACCTTC. The chain links TRBV2 to TRBJ1-2; D is perhaps TRBD1 (6 bases). Trimming took 9 bases from V and 6 from J, leaving 14 bases between them. The CDR3 covers 12 residues. Germline loops: CDR1 SNHLY, CDR2 FYNNEI.

This rearrangement joins TRBV12-3 or TRBV12-4 to TRBJ2-4; TRBD1 matches 7 bases. The CDR3 runs to 15 residues. After removal of 6 bases from V and 0 bases from J, the junction contained 5 bases not matched to a gene. The CDR3 sequence: CASRGQMLAKNIQYF. The CDR3 DNA reads TGTGCCAGCAGGGGACAGATGCTAGCCAAAAACATTCAGTACTTC.

The gene calls are TRBV19 and TRBJ1-5; no clear D gene. This CDR3 is 13 amino acids long. Germline loops: CDR1 LNHDA, CDR2 SQIVND (reference sequence). V was pared by 2 bases and J by 7 bases, with 9 bases between. The CDR3 here is CASSIRLGQPQHF. In DNA, the CDR3 is TGTGCCAGTAGTATACGCCTCGGGCAGCCCCAGCATTTT. The variable domain in full, completed from reference TRBV19 and TRBJ1-5, reads DGGITQSPKYLFRKEGQNVTLSCEQNLNHDAMYWYRQDPGQGLRLIYYSQIVNDFQKGDIAEGYSVSREKKESFPLTVTSAQKNPTAFYLCASSIRLGQPQHFGDGTRLSIL.

The chain links TRBV6-2 or TRBV6-3 to TRBJ1-1; D remains unclear. The CDR3 has 14 residues. V was clipped by 0 bases and J by 1 base, with 6 bases between them. The germline gives CDR1 MNHEY, CDR2 SVGEGT. The CDR3 reads CASSYSRGNTEAFF. In DNA, the CDR3 is TGTGCCAGCAGTTACTCCCGGGGGAACACTGAAGCTTTCTTT.

The rearrangement links TRBV5-6 to TRBJ2-2, with D tentatively TRBD1 (6 bases). The CDR3 consists of 15 residues. CDR1 and CDR2 from the germline V gene are SGHDT and YYEEEE. V gave up 4 bases and J gave up 7 bases, with 17 bases separating them. This CDR3 is CASSGRGSGIGELFF. In DNA form, the CDR3 reads TGTGCCAGCAGCGGCAGGGGTTCTGGAATCGGGGAGCTGTTTTTT.

V gene TRBV7-2 combines with J gene TRBJ2-3; the match to TRBD2 covers 11 bases. V dropped 5 bases and J dropped 2; count of bases not matched to a gene: 12. The CDR3 runs to 18 residues. The germline V gene has CDR1 SGHTA and CDR2 FQGNSA. In nucleotides, the CDR3 is TGTGCCAGCAGCCTTTTAGCGGGAGGGGACGCCCTCACAGATACGCAGTATTTT. It encodes CASSLLAGGDALTDTQYF.